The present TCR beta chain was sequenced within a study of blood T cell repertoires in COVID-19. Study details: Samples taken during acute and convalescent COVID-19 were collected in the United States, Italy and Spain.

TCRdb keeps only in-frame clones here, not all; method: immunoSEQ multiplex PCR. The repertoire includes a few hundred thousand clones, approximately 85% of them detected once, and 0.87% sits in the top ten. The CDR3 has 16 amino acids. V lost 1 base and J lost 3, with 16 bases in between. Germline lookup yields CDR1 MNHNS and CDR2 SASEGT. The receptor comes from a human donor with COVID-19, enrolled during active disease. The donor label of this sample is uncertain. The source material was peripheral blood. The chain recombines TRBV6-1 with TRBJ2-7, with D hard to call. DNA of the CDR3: TGTGCCAGCAGTGAAGTCTATGCGGAACCCTACTACGAGCAGTACTTC. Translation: CASSEVYAEPYYEQYF.